This TCR beta chain was recovered during a study of response to subunit inactivated influenza vaccine. Germline V gives CDR1 SQVTM, CDR2 ANQGSEA. This CDR3 comprises 15 residues. V shed 4 bases and J shed 9 bases, with 22 bases lying between them. TCRdb processed the RT-PCR reads anew with MiXCR; each CDR3 protein has one entry. The sample lists about 540,000 distinct CDR3 sequences, roughly 25% seen once, with under 3.5% in the top ten. These records were also assigned to another study, of T cells expressing NK-cell markers. From that second work: UMIs were included in TCR beta cDNA generated by 5'RACE template switching. With respect to HCMV, most of the eight sequenced donors were seropositive, and one was seronegative. Dominant NKG2C+ clonotypes made up roughly 1.0-7.5% of CD8+ T cells in a handful of donors. Clarity on HCMV specificity was lacking for the expanded NKG2C+ T cell clones.

This clonotype was sampled from a middle-aged man who received an inactivated influenza vaccine. The V call is TRBV29-1, the J call TRBJ2-1; a weak D match, TRBD2 (6 bases). The sample in question was CD4+ T cells sorted from PBMCs, obtained 11 to 12 days after vaccination. CDR3: CSVVARAGFGGEQFF. The CDR3 DNA reads TGCAGCGTTGTGGCCCGAGCGGGTTTTGGTGGTGAGCAGTTCTTC.